This entry lists 22 T cell receptor beta chains sequenced from one sample in a study of shared clonotypes between healthy human individuals. The method was immunoSEQ multiplex PCR; TCRdb's version includes in-frame clones alone and lacks a portion of them. The sample carries hundreds of thousands of clones, roughly 70% recorded once. The specimen sequenced was memory CD4+ T cells sorted from blood. Indicated subset: CD45RA-negative fraction. The receptors here all came from a woman under 40 in good health.

The rearrangement links TRBV5-4 to TRBJ2-6; no reliable D call. The germline V and J ends were trimmed by 0 bases and 0 bases, with 7 bases remaining between them. The germline gives CDR1 SGHNT, CDR2 YYREEE (reference sequence). This CDR3 is built from 16 residues. The CDR3 bases are TGTGCCAGCAGCTTGGCTTCGTTCTCTGGGGCCAACGTCCTGACTTTC. Encoded protein: CASSLASFSGANVLTF. Complete variable domain (other parts from reference TRBV5-4 and TRBJ2-6): ETGVTQSPTHLIKTRGQQVTLRCSSQSGHNTVSWYQQALGQGPQFIFQYYREEENGRGNFPPRFSGLQFPNYSSELNVNALELDDSALYLCASSLASFSGANVLTFGAGSRLTVL.

This clone was detected ten times or more. CDR3 in amino acids: CASSEGTGTQYF. DNA for the CDR3: TGTGCCAGTAGTGAGGGGACTGGGACCCAGTACTTC. The rearrangement joins TRBV19 to TRBJ2-5; TRBD2 might be the D (6 bases). Trimming took off 5 bases at V and 7 bases at J, with 11 bases between the two ends. Germline V CDR1 and CDR2: LNHDA, SQIVND (reference sequence). This CDR3 is built from 12 residues. The full variable domain, rest sourced from reference TRBV19 and TRBJ2-5, is DGGITQSPKYLFRKEGQNVTLSCEQNLNHDAMYWYRQDPGQGLRLIYYSQIVNDFQKGDIAEGYSVSREKKESFPLTVTSAQKNPTAFYLCASSEGTGTQYFGPGTRLLVL.

In this sample, this clone turned up a few times. V is TRBV7-2 and J is TRBJ1-1; D not certain. Trimming pared 5 bases from V and 0 bases from J, leaving 10 bases between. The CDR3 sequence is 14 residues long. Germline values: CDR1 SGHTA, CDR2 FQGNSA. This chain's CDR3 is CASSVGRMNTEAFF. The CDR3 DNA follows: TGTGCCAGCAGCGTCGGACGGATGAACACTGAAGCTTTCTTT.

With respect to this clone: The sample has other DNA sequences that encode this CDR3 too. The chain is built from TRBV11-2 and TRBJ1-5; D is unresolved. The CDR3 extends over 13 amino acids. The germline V gene encodes CDR1 SGHAT and CDR2 FQNNGV. The germline V and J ends were trimmed by 0 bases and 2 bases, with 2 bases remaining between them. CDR3 residues: CASSLDGNQPQHF. CDR3 nucleotide sequence: TGTGCCAGCAGCTTAGACGGCAATCAGCCCCAGCATTTT.

The chain is built from TRBV7-9 and TRBJ2-2, with D perhaps matching TRBD2 (5 bases). V lost 7 bases to trimming and J lost 3 bases, with 18 bases between them. The CDR3 is 16 amino acids. Germline V gene lookup returns CDR1 SEHNR and CDR2 FQNEAQ (reference sequence). CDR3 protein: CASTRGRHRDTGELFF. CDR3 bases: TGTGCCAGCACCCGAGGGCGACACAGAGACACCGGGGAGCTGTTTTTT. The variable domain in full, completed from reference TRBV7-9 and TRBJ2-2, reads DTGVSQNPRHKITKRGQNVTFRCDPISEHNRLYWYRQTLGQGPEFLTYFQNEAQLEKSRLLSDRFSAERPKGSFSTLEIQRTEQGDSAMYLCASTRGRHRDTGELFFGEGSRLTVL.

This clone was picked up one time. The chain links TRBV5-4 to TRBJ1-2; the D gene is possibly TRBD1 (6 bases). This CDR3 is 14 amino acids long. CDR1 and CDR2 from the germline V gene are SGHNT and YYREEE (reference sequence). The ends were cut back, 7 bases at V and 6 bases at J, with 19 bases in the middle. The CDR3, as DNA: TGTGCCAGCCACCACGGGGGGCGAAGGAATGGCTACACCTTC. It yields the protein CASHHGGRRNGYTF. The variable domain in full, with the rest retrieved from reference TRBV5-4 and TRBJ1-2, is ETGVTQSPTHLIKTRGQQVTLRCSSQSGHNTVSWYQQALGQGPQFIFQYYREEENGRGNFPPRFSGLQFPNYSSELNVNALELDDSALYLCASHHGGRRNGYTFGSGTRLTVV.

V usage is TRBV27 and J usage is TRBJ1-5; maybe TRBD1 (6 bases). Looked up from germline, CDR1 is MNHEY and CDR2 is SMNVEV (reference sequence). V was trimmed by 5 bases and J by 4 bases, leaving 12 bases between them. CDR3 length: 14 residues. This CDR3 is CASSRGTQNQPQHF. The CDR3 nucleotides are TGTGCCAGCAGTAGGGGGACGCAGAATCAGCCCCAGCATTTT.

The chain combines TRBV19 with TRBJ1-4, with TRBD1 identical over 9 bases. The CDR3 is 15 amino acids. In germline, CDR1 is LNHDA, CDR2 SQIVND (reference sequence). The V and J ends lost 6 bases and 1 base, in that order; junction bases with no gene match: 3. The CDR3, as DNA: TGTGCCAGTAGGTCGACAGGGGGAACTAATGAAAAACTGTTTTTT. This translates into CASRSTGGTNEKLFF. Full variable domain (missing parts from reference TRBV19 and TRBJ1-4): DGGITQSPKYLFRKEGQNVTLSCEQNLNHDAMYWYRQDPGQGLRLIYYSQIVNDFQKGDIAEGYSVSREKKESFPLTVTSAQKNPTAFYLCASRSTGGTNEKLFFGSGTQLSVL.

This clone was seen more than once but under ten times. The chain couples TRBV4-1 to TRBJ2-7, with a possible D match to TRBD2 (5 bases). CDR1 MGHRA and CDR2 YSYEKL come from the germline V gene. V lost 0 bases and J 0 bases, leaving 15 bases between the germline ends. This CDR3 comprises 17 residues. The DNA for the CDR3 is TGCGCCAGCAGCCAAGATTGGAAGCGGAAGAGCTCCTACGAGCAGTACTTC. The encoded protein is CASSQDWKRKSSYEQYF.

The rearrangement joins TRBV7-2 to TRBJ2-7; the match to TRBD2 covers 10 bases. Germline V gene sequence: CDR1 SGHTA, CDR2 FQGNSA. The CDR3 consists of 16 residues. The V gene end was trimmed by 3 bases and the J gene end by 5 bases; junction bases not matched to a gene: 10. The CDR3 loop reads CASSFHGTSVTNEQYF. Here the CDR3 DNA reads TGTGCCAGCAGCTTTCACGGGACTAGCGTAACTAACGAGCAGTACTTC. Using reference TRBV7-2 and TRBJ2-7 for the parts outside the CDR3, the full variable domain is GAGVSQSPSNKVTEKGKDVELRCDPISGHTALYWYRQSLGQGLEFLIYFQGNSAPDKSGLPSDRFSAERTGGSVSTLTIQRTQQEDSAVYLCASSFHGTSVTNEQYFGPGTRLTVT.

V and J are TRBV7-2 and TRBJ2-7; the D gene could be TRBD1 or TRBD2 (6 bases each). Germline-derived CDR1 and CDR2 are SGHTA and FQGNSA. This CDR3 comprises 12 residues. Trimming pared 6 bases from V and 2 bases from J, leaving 8 bases between. The CDR3 nucleotides are TGTGCCAGCAGACGGGGGCCCTACGAGCAGTACTTC. Translation: CASRRGPYEQYF.

The chain has TRBV19 and TRBJ2-2; D is unresolved. Trimming removed 7 bases from V and 0 bases from J, with 12 bases in between. The germline gives CDR1 LNHDA, CDR2 SQIVND (reference sequence). The CDR3 totals 15 residues. The CDR3 spells CASKRDPTNTGELFF. DNA for the CDR3: TGTGCCAGTAAGAGAGACCCTACGAACACCGGGGAGCTGTTTTTT.

The chain joins TRBV2 to TRBJ1-1; D ambiguous. The germline gives CDR1 SNHLY, CDR2 FYNNEI. Trimming shortened V by 6 bases and J by 3 bases, and 14 bases separated the two germline ends. The CDR3 extends over 14 amino acids. CDR3 sequence reads: CASRVGREYTEAFF. The CDR3 DNA sequence: TGTGCCAGCAGGGTCGGGCGAGAGTACACTGAAGCTTTCTTT.

This clone was seen just once. The chain combines TRBV6-4 with TRBJ1-3; no firm D call. CDR1 MRHNA and CDR2 SNTAGT come from the germline V gene. This CDR3 contains 15 residues. Trimming cost V 2 bases and J 2 bases, with 10 bases left between them. The CDR3 protein is CASSDGRPPGNTIYF. CDR3 coding DNA: TGTGCCAGCAGTGACGGCCGGCCTCCTGGAAACACCATATATTTT.

The chain carries TRBV5-1 and TRBJ2-3; D gene uncertain. Per germline, CDR1 SGHRS and CDR2 YFSETQ. The V end was cut by 4 bases, the J end by 4 bases, with 7 bases between. The CDR3 runs to 12 residues. The CDR3 protein is CASSPPADTQYF. The CDR3 region has the DNA TGCGCCAGCAGCCCCCCTGCAGATACGCAGTATTTT.

This clone was detected many times. The V and J genes are TRBV30 and TRBJ2-4; 8 nucleotides align to TRBD2. The V gene's germline CDR1 is GTSNPN and CDR2 SVGIG (reference sequence). With V trimmed by 4 bases and J by 2 bases, 13 bases remained unmatched. The CDR3 has 17 amino acids. The CDR3 reads CAWNRQKGLGSKNIQYF. In DNA, the CDR3 is TGTGCCTGGAACCGACAGAAGGGACTAGGCTCCAAAAACATTCAGTACTTC.

The chain combines TRBV2 with TRBJ1-3, with D perhaps TRBD1 (6 bases). Looked up from germline, CDR1 is SNHLY and CDR2 is FYNNEI. The germline V and J ends were trimmed by 8 bases and 4 bases, with 12 bases remaining between them. CDR3 length equals 13 residues. CDR3 coding DNA: TGTGCCAGCTTTCGGGGGGCCGGAAACACCATATATTTT. This encodes CASFRGAGNTIYF.

The chain recombines TRBV9 with TRBJ2-3, with 7 bases matching TRBD1. The CDR3 has 16 amino acids. The V gene's germline CDR1 is SGDLS and CDR2 YYNGEE. V was pared by 0 bases and J by 2 bases, with 6 bases of the junction left unmatched. CDR3 bases: TGTGCCAGCAGCGTAGGTAGGGGGCTAAACACAGATACGCAGTATTTT. It translates to CASSVGRGLNTDTQYF.

The chain is built from TRBV14 and TRBJ1-1; D may be TRBD1 (5 bases). CDR1 and CDR2 from the germline V gene are SGHDN and FVKESK. Trimming stripped 3 bases from V and 5 bases from J, with 10 bases between. The CDR3 spans 13 residues. The CDR3 nucleotides read TGTGCCAGCAGCCAGGGGACTTGGACTGAAGCTTTCTTT. Its protein product is CASSQGTWTEAFF.

The CDR3 region is CASSPQGILFF. Here the CDR3 DNA reads TGTGCCAGCAGCCCGCAAGGGATACTGTTTTTT. This chain joins TRBV5-6 and TRBJ1-4, with no clear D. The CDR3 runs 11 residues. Deletions cut 4 bases from V and 13 bases from J, with 11 bases between. Germline CDR1 SGHDT, CDR2 YYEEEE.

This clone has a count of ten or more. The chain employs TRBV6-1 and TRBJ1-1; 10 bases are shared with TRBD1. J was trimmed by 4 bases and V by 8 bases; bases with no gene match: 10. CDR1 and CDR2 (germline): MNHNS, SASEGT. The CDR3 contains 15 residues. CDR3 bases: TGTGCCAGCCGCCCTTCTGGGACAGGGGCCACTGAAGCTTTCTTT. Its protein is CASRPSGTGATEAFF.

This clone came up a few times. V is TRBV9 and J is TRBJ2-3; 10 bases agree with TRBD2. Germline CDR1 is SGDLS and CDR2 is YYNGEE. CDR3 length: 15 residues. After removal of 5 bases from V and 3 bases from J, the junction contained 6 bases not matched to a gene. In nucleotides, the CDR3 is TGTGCCAGCAGGGCGACTAGCGGGTATACAGATACGCAGTATTTT. This codes for CASRATSGYTDTQYF.